Given below is one T cell receptor (beta chain) in context. Its antigen is still unknown. Base quality data are lacking; no much larger clone is found one base away. Donors were healthy HIV-negative adults with no recently reported acute infections or vaccinations. Every donor was a Caucasian adult living in Nashville, Tennessee, USA. CD4+ T cells were enriched by magnetic negative selection, after which naive cells were positively selected on CD45RA and the negative fraction was taken as the memory subset. After blood collection by leukapheresis, PBMCs were isolated using Ficoll-Histopaque density gradient centrifugation and then cryopreserved in the vapor phase of liquid nitrogen. Purity and quantity of every magnetically sorted T cell population were checked by analytical flow cytometry. Genomic DNA was isolated from each sorted fraction and quantified by UV absorbance on a Nanodrop 2000c. The data were obtained in a study of shared clonotypes between healthy human individuals (dated by TCRdb to 2018 to 2021). Background for the entire study: Three men and two women, aged 18 to 49 years, made up the cohort. Per donor, three plates each were used for CD4 naive and CD4 memory, two for CD8 naive, and one for CD8 memory. Leukapheresis yielded between about 0.85 and 10 billion PBMCs per donor. Different laboratories and diverse techniques were used to prepare libraries and sequence TCR repertoires, to increase sequencing depth and limit assay-specific biases. Blood TCR repertoires of about five healthy adults were deeply sequenced to estimate repertoire size and the extent of clonotype sharing between individuals.

The study at large found these results: Sampling was restricted to blood, and TCR repertoires in tissue are likely to differ from TCR repertoires in blood. The genetic and exposure-history diversity represented was limited by the small number of donors. Compared with non-shared clonotypes, the clonotypes found in all four sorted-subset donors had higher generation probabilities. Estimated clonotype richness was generally larger for naive than for memory subsets. Sharing across a handful of donors was observed for approximately 5% of naive CD4, about 3.2% of naive CD8, over 2% of memory CD4, and about 0.4% of memory CD8 clonotypes. Rarefaction of sorted-subset datasets indicated incomplete sequencing despite the large sequencing depth. Pairwise subsampling led to the expectation that sequencing depth would affect the degree of clonotype sharing among donors.

The cysteine opens and the phenylalanine closes a CDR3 of 17 amino acids. Solely the CDR3 DNA is kept, with 51 bases framed from the first base. In the germline V gene (reference sequence), CDR1 corresponds to SGHNT and CDR2 to YYREEE. After removal of 0 bases from V and 0 bases from J, the junction retains 5 bases not matched to a gene. Using the deep immunoSEQ assay, TCR CDR3 regions were amplified from genomic DNA by multiplex PCR. Extracted genomic DNA from each cell subset was distributed evenly across all wells of several immunoSEQ 96-well plates, and each plate was treated as a replicate. For sorted subsets, each replicate PCR was loaded with roughly 200 ng genomic DNA, equivalent to about 33,000 T cell genomes. Purified libraries were quantified with a Qubit 3.0 fluorometer, sized on a Bioanalyzer 2100, and re-quantified with the KAPA Library Quantification kit. Every immunoSEQ 96-well plate was sequenced on a dedicated single-read 150-cycle Illumina NextSeq 550 flow cell. Under the source paper's analysis protocol: Because only junctional sequences without quality scores were contained in the immunoSEQ output, filtering matching that applied to full-length reads could not be performed. Sequences were annotated with PyIR, a Python wrapper for IgBLAST v1.9, using IMGT germline references to assign V/J genes and CDR3. Any read was removed if the V/J assignment was weak (E-value above 1e-6), the CDR3 was missing, or the read contained stop codons, out-of-frame junctions, or ambiguous translated residues. V3J clonotypes were defined by identical inferred V gene, J gene, and CDR3 amino acid sequence. Percentage overlap between repertoires was computed as shared unique clonotypes divided by the size of the smaller repertoire. Repertoire richness was assessed with RTK rarefaction, the Chao1 estimator, and Recon v2.1 estimates of unobserved clonotypes. Generation probabilities were computed with OLGA for all TCRbeta clonotypes obtained by the gDNA method from four donors. Imported from immuneACCESS, the table was reduced by TCRdb to in-frame sequences with V and J called. These copies leave out some clones; in studies compared against another copy, an unresolved V gene accounts for under half, and the cause of the remainder is not known. V, J and clone size are taken as reported in that table, and D and trimming were inferred from the DNA itself. For this sample the table gives more than 2 million clones, of which 95% were detected only once. The ten largest clonotypes hold 0.1% to 0.15% of the sample.

The source is a man aged 18-30 years in good health. Material for sequencing was naive CD4+ T cells sorted from blood. This sample's cell subset or site label indicates: CD45RA+ positively selected. The V gene is TRBV5-4 and the J gene is TRBJ2-2, with 7 bases matching TRBD2. CDR3 protein: CASSLVVAGSNTGELFF. The nucleotide sequence reads TGTGCCAGCAGCTTGGTGGTAGCGGGTTCGAACACCGGGGAGCTGTTTTTT.